These 4 T cell receptor beta chains were sequenced from one sample in a study of T-cell reconstitution after alpha-beta-depleted transplantation in children. Construction of the TCRbeta library involved unique molecular identifiers. From the PCR reads, TCRdb called clonotypes with MiXCR, one entry per CDR3 protein. The repertoire holds hundreds of thousands of distinct CDR3 sequences, about an eighth seen once, with 0.79% in the top ten. The starting material was PBMCs, obtained before TCRalphabeta/CD19-depleted stem cell transplant. The receptor set was obtained from a girl aged 2 to 9 with congenital amegakaryocytic thrombocytopenia, due to receive a stem cell transplant.

In this sample, this clonotype turned up many times. The V gene is TRBV5-1, the J gene TRBJ1-1, with 8 bases lining up with TRBD1. V trimming: 4 bases; J trimming: 4 bases; junction bases outside the gene matches: 12. CDR3 length equals 16 residues. From germline, CDR1 is SGHRS and CDR2 YFSETQ. The CDR3 DNA reads as TGCGCCAGCAGCGGGACAGGACCCCGAAAAGGCACTGAAGCTTTCTTT. Translated, it gives CASSGTGPRKGTEAFF.

Written as DNA, the CDR3 is TGTGCCAGCAGCGTAGGACCCGGGACACTAATCTACGAGCAGTACTTC. Protein sequence: CASSVGPGTLIYEQYF. V and J are TRBV7-8 and TRBJ2-7; D perhaps matches TRBD1 (6 bases). The CDR3 sequence is 16 residues long. Germline assignment: CDR1 SGHVS and CDR2 FQNEAQ. Trimming removed 5 bases from V and 3 bases from J, with 20 bases in between.

This clonotype was seen repeatedly, ten times or more. V usage is TRBV5-1 and J usage is TRBJ2-7, with 10 bases that match TRBD1. The germline V gene encodes CDR1 SGHRS and CDR2 YFSETQ. V was clipped by 0 bases and J by 5 bases; unmatched bases: 11. The CDR3 has 17 amino acids. This CDR3 is CASSLESVTGGDHEQYF. DNA for the CDR3: TGCGCCAGCAGCTTGGAGTCGGTGACAGGGGGCGACCACGAGCAGTACTTC.

The rearrangement joins TRBV18 to TRBJ2-5, with TRBD1 as a possible D gene (5 bases). Germline CDR1 reads KGHSH; CDR2 reads LQKENI. Trimming removed 6 bases from V and 2 bases from J, with 10 bases in between. There are 13 residues in the CDR3. The CDR3 DNA sequence: TGTGCCAGCTCTGGAGCAGGGCAAGAGACCCAGTACTTC. Translated, it gives CASSGAGQETQYF.